This T cell receptor beta chain was observed in a study of T-cell reconstitution after alpha-beta-depleted transplantation in children. Points from the study as a whole: After transplant, at about two months, alpha-beta T cells were reportedly derived from several hundred expanded graft clones. Surviving recipient T cells and thymic progenitors accounted for the high day-60 TCRbeta diversity observed in some patients. Newly generated T cells supplied most T-cell counts and diversity one year post-transplant.

During its preparation, the TCRbeta library received unique molecular identifiers. TCRdb called the PCR reads again in MiXCR, with one record for every CDR3 protein. In the table there are a few hundred thousand distinct CDR3 sequences, approximately 12% of which are singletons. CDR1 is MDHEN and CDR2 is SYDVKM in the germline V gene. Trimming pared 2 bases from V and 3 bases from J, leaving 9 bases between. The CDR3 runs 14 residues. The table lists this clonotype with a few counts. As yet, its antigen is unknown. The receptor comes from a male patient younger than 18 who had a stem cell transplant for acute myeloid leukemia, so the T cells may come from the graft donor. Sequenced here: PBMCs, mostly from graft donor cells, sampled 360 days after TCRalphabeta/CD19-depleted stem cell transplant. The chain carries TRBV28 and TRBJ2-3; D is undetermined. CDR3 sequence reads: CASSLPTVTDTQYF. In DNA, the CDR3 is TGTGCCAGCAGTTTACCCACAGTAACAGATACGCAGTATTTT. Full variable domain (outside the CDR3, taken from reference TRBV28 and TRBJ2-3): DVKVTQSSRYLVKRTGEKVFLECVQDMDHENMFWYRQDPGLGLRLIYFSYDVKMKEKGDIPEGYSVSREKKERFSLILESASTNQTSMYLCASSLPTVTDTQYFGPGTRLTVL.